The clone carrying this T cell receptor beta chain was seen only a few times. This specimen belongs to a study of blood T cell repertoires in COVID-19. Study-wide background: Some COVID-19 samples were acute and others convalescent; all came from the United States, Italy and Spain. PBMCs, B-cell-depleted T cells, or T cells provided the cDNA or gDNA that made up the material.

Original analysis: Amplification of reference gene primers provided the estimated nucleated cell counts. Assay used: immunoSEQ multiplex PCR; TCRdb lists only in-frame clones, some missing. V and J calls plus clone size are reproduced from that table; the DNA served to infer D and trimming. The table has some 200,000 clones, 80% seen once; the top ten hold roughly 6%. CDR3 length: 14 amino acids. The V and J ends lost 6 bases and 6 bases, in that order; junction bases with no gene match: 7. In germline, CDR1 is SGHNT, CDR2 YENEEA. The rearrangement uses TRBV11-3 and TRBJ2-2, with 7 positions matching TRBD1. The sequencing input was peripheral blood. The sequence derives from a woman in her sixties or seventies with acute or convalescent COVID-19. CDR3 nucleotides: TGTGCCAGCAGTTCTACAGGGGTCCCCGGGGAGCTGTTTTTT. This translates into CASSSTGVPGELFF.